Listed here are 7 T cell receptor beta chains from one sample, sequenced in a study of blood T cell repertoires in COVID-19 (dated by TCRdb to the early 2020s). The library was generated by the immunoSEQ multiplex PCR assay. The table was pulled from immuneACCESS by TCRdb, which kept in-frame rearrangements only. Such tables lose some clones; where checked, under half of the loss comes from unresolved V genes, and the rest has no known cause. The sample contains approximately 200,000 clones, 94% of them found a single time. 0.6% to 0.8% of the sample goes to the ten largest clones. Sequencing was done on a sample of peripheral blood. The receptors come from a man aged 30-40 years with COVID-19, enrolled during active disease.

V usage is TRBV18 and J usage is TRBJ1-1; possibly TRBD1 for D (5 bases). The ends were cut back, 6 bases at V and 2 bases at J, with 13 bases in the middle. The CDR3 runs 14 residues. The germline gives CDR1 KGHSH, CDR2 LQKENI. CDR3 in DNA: TGTGCCAGCTCGTCTAATAGGGGAAACACTGAAGCTTTCTTT. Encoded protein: CASSSNRGNTEAFF.

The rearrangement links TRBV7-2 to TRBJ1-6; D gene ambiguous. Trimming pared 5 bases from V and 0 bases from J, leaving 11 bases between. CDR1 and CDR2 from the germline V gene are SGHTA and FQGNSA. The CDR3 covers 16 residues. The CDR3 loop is CASSPAGSSYNSPLHF. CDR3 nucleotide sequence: TGTGCCAGCAGCCCCGCAGGAAGCTCCTATAATTCACCCCTCCACTTT.

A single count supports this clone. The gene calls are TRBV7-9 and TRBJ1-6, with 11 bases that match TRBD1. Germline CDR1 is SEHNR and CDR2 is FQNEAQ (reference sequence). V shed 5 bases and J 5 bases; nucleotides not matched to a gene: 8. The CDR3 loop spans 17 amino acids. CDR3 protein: CASSVTGTGGNNSPLHF. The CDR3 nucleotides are TGTGCCAGCAGCGTGACCGGGACAGGGGGGAATAATTCACCCCTCCACTTT.

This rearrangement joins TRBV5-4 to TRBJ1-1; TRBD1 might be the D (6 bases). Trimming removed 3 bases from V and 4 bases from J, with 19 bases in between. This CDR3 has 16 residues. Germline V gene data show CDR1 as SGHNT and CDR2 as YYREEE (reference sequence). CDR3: CASSSRGRGAVTEAFF. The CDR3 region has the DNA TGTGCCAGCAGCTCGCGTGGGCGGGGGGCGGTCACTGAAGCTTTCTTT.

The CDR3 DNA follows: TGTGCCAGCAGCCCGGGACAGGGGGCCGCTGAAGCTTTCTTT. Amino acids: CASSPGQGAAEAFF. V and J are TRBV6-5 and TRBJ1-1; TRBD1 matches at 12 bases. Germline assignment: CDR1 MNHEY and CDR2 SVGAGI. The CDR3 loop spans 14 amino acids. J lost 6 bases, V lost 6 bases, and 5 bases had no gene match.

CDR3 sequence: CASSIDPVTNYGYTF. The CDR3 nucleotides are TGTGCCAGTAGTATAGATCCAGTTACTAACTATGGCTACACCTTC. The chain is built from TRBV19 and TRBJ1-2; D ambiguous. The CDR3 is made up of 15 amino acids. Per the germline V gene, CDR1 is LNHDA and CDR2 is SQIVND (reference sequence). V gave up 0 bases and J gave up 0 bases, with 8 bases separating them.

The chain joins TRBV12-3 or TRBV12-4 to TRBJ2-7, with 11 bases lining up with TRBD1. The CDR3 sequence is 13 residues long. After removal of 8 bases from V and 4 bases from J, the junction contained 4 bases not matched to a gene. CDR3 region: CASRGQGVYEQYF. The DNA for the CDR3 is TGTGCCAGCCGGGGACAGGGGGTGTACGAGCAGTACTTC.